This T cell receptor (beta chain) comes out of a study of tumor-infiltrating lymphocytes in primary liver carcinoma. Starting material of 400 to 600 ng total RNA yielded TCR beta cDNA via a constant-region primer. Modified slightly, ARM-PCR produced TCR beta libraries over three nested multiplex PCR rounds. Investigators reported that the first two PCR rounds, at 10 cycles each, used TRBV1-TRBV30 forward primers with a C-beta reverse primer. TCRdb re-called the multiplex PCR reads with MiXCR, one entry per CDR3 protein. The sample holds a few hundred thousand distinct CDR3 sequences, about three fifths seen once. This clonotype was observed at least ten times. The authors took blood RNA from unsorted whole blood and also extracted germline DNA. This CDR3 is built from 11 residues. Between the trimmed V and J ends, which lost 7 bases and 2 bases, there was a span of 5 bases. CDR1 is MNHNS, CDR2 SASEGT, per germline.

This receptor was obtained from a woman between 25 and 40 years old with primary liver carcinoma and hepatitis B virus infection. The chain has TRBV6-1 and TRBJ2-5, with unresolved D. Sequencing was performed on peripheral blood. The CDR3 loop is CASNRQETQYF. Here the CDR3 DNA reads TGTGCCAGCAACAGACAAGAGACCCAGTACTTC.